This note documents a single T cell receptor (beta chain) sequence. Antigen unknown. This entry comes from a study of cytomegalovirus exposure and HLA in healthy donors. PCR employed 60 Vbeta and 13 Jbeta primers. Sequencing used immunoSEQ multiplex PCR; TCRdb keeps in-frame clones, though not all of them. The data hold around 110,000 clones, with roughly three fifths observed a single time. Germline V gene data show CDR1 as MDHEN and CDR2 as SYDVKM. Trimming cost V 6 bases and J 2 bases, with 11 bases left between them. There are 14 residues in the CDR3. Though nominally healthy at sampling, donors likely had unrecorded immune exposures. The study's findings and limits: Further analysis, carried out later, found HLA-associated TCR beta chains more clonally expanded than equally common other chains. In a later analysis, across HLA loci, associated TCR counts were highest for DRB1, lowest for HLA-C.

Sequenced sample: PBMCs. The source of this sequence is a man aged 18 to 35 in good health and CMV-seronegative. The chain is built from TRBV28 and TRBJ1-3, with a possible D match to TRBD1 (5 bases). The CDR3 loop reads CASRQQVAGNTIYF. The CDR3 nucleotides read TGTGCCAGCAGGCAACAGGTAGCTGGAAACACCATATATTTT.